Listed below are T cell receptor beta chains from one sample, sequenced in a study of cytomegalovirus exposure and HLA in healthy donors. The protocol was immunoSEQ multiplex PCR, while the TCRdb copy is restricted to in-frame clones and leaves out a portion. The top ten hold around 11% of the sample, which has 150,000 to 200,000 clones, roughly 77% seen once. The sequenced sample consisted of PBMCs. All receptors derive from a man between 18 and 29 years old in good health and CMV-seropositive. Both conserved end residues are part of each CDR3. Only some rows state a clone size, as once, few, many or a class for expanded clones.

J gene: TRBJ1-2; V gene: TRBV7-9; clone size: -; CDR3 protein: CSSSSWTGRGGGYTF
J gene: TRBJ2-7; V gene: TRBV18; clone size: -; CDR3 protein: CASSPKGGLAGDEQYF
J gene: TRBJ2-3; V gene: TRBV6-1; clone size: -; CDR3 protein: CASSARDPRRGTQYF
J gene: TRBJ2-2; V gene: TRBV30; clone size: -; CDR3 protein: CAWSASGLSTGELFF
J gene: TRBJ2-7; V gene: TRBV5-1; clone size: -; CDR3 protein: CASSEPGQSTYEQYF
J gene: TRBJ2-1; V gene: TRBV5-1; clone size: -; CDR3 protein: CASSFRTSDDNEQFF
J gene: TRBJ2-2; V gene: TRBV7-9; clone size: -; CDR3 protein: CASSETSGRAYVTGELFF
J gene: TRBJ2-2; V gene: TRBV7-9; clone size: -; CDR3 protein: CASSIGLAVTGELFF
J gene: TRBJ1-1; V gene: TRBV18; clone size: -; CDR3 protein: CASSPKQKDTEAFF
J gene: TRBJ1-5; V gene: TRBV5-5; clone size: -; CDR3 protein: CASSPSVWDFQPQHF
J gene: TRBJ2-2; V gene: TRBV7-7; clone size: -; CDR3 protein: CASSSTRTGELFF
J gene: TRBJ2-7; V gene: TRBV19; clone size: -; CDR3 protein: CASSRGTSGRNFYEQYF
J gene: -; V gene: TRBV27; clone size: -; CDR3 protein: CASSRRDRRYEQYF
J gene: TRBJ1-3; V gene: TRBV1; clone size: -; CDR3 protein: CTSSQDRSGTSGNTIYF
J gene: TRBJ2-1; V gene: TRBV27; clone size: -; CDR3 protein: CASSLSLPWTSGIPHSYNEQFF
J gene: TRBJ2-1; V gene: TRBV4-1; clone size: -; CDR3 protein: CASRRTSGRDEQFF
J gene: TRBJ2-1; V gene: TRBV30; clone size: -; CDR3 protein: CAWNSGRYNEQFF
J gene: TRBJ2-2; V gene: TRBV4-1; clone size: -; CDR3 protein: CASSERPGAGELFF
J gene: TRBJ2-5; V gene: TRBV5-8; clone size: -; CDR3 protein: CASSFLAGGKQETQYF
J gene: TRBJ2-7; V gene: TRBV4-1; clone size: -; CDR3 protein: CASSQARAEGLDEQYF
J gene: TRBJ2-5; V gene: TRBV29-1; clone size: -; CDR3 protein: CSVLYEQGLRETQYF
J gene: TRBJ2-3; V gene: TRBV18; clone size: -; CDR3 protein: CASSPLSGSNTDTQYF
J gene: TRBJ1-2; V gene: TRBV28; clone size: -; CDR3 protein: CASSPPGGTSGYTF
J gene: TRBJ2-7; V gene: TRBV27; clone size: -; CDR3 protein: CASSTRTSGSFYEQYF
J gene: TRBJ1-5; V gene: TRBV28; clone size: -; CDR3 protein: CAITTAGGYQPQHF
J gene: TRBJ1-2; V gene: TRBV7-9; clone size: -; CDR3 protein: CASSLRTDGGYTF
J gene: TRBJ1-5; V gene: TRBV6-1; clone size: few; CDR3 protein: CASSDIRGGQPQHF
J gene: TRBJ2-2; V gene: TRBV9; clone size: -; CDR3 protein: CASSYRGNTGELFF
J gene: TRBJ2-3; V gene: TRBV30; clone size: few; CDR3 protein: CAWSGGAGADTQYF
J gene: TRBJ2-3; V gene: TRBV9; clone size: -; CDR3 protein: CASSSDWPSTDTQYF
J gene: TRBJ2-3; V gene: TRBV4-2; clone size: -; CDR3 protein: CASSRAPGLAGGPTDTQYF
J gene: TRBJ2-7; V gene: TRBV27; clone size: -; CDR3 protein: CASSFGGPSYEQYF
J gene: TRBJ2-7; V gene: TRBV10-3; clone size: few; CDR3 protein: CAISESTSYEQYF
J gene: TRBJ2-1; V gene: TRBV7-2; clone size: -; CDR3 protein: CASSFGTTLPRNEQFF
J gene: TRBJ2-5; V gene: TRBV5-5; clone size: -; CDR3 protein: CASSWGLTPRGGYF